A selection of T cell receptor beta chains follows, all from one sample in a study of cytomegalovirus exposure and HLA in healthy donors. Libraries were prepared by immunoSEQ multiplex PCR; TCRdb keeps only in-frame clonotypes and omits some of them. Of about 180,000 clones in the sample, less than 85% were seen once. The source material was PBMCs. These receptors were taken from a man aged 35 to 55 in good health and CMV-seronegative. CDR3s include the opening cysteine and the closing phenylalanine or tryptophan. The D gene is left open where the match is weak. Rows may omit the clone size; those that give it use once, few, many or a size class.

V	J	D	size	length	CDR3	DNA
TRBV5-6	TRBJ2-7	TRBD1	.	14	CASSSTGGVYEQYF	TGTGCCAGCAGCTCGACAGGGGGAGTCTACGAGCAGTACTTC
TRBV5-1	TRBJ1-4	TRBD1	once	15	CASSLVGGLSEKLFF	TGCGCCAGCAGCTTGGTAGGGGGCCTTAGTGAAAAACTGTTTTTT
TRBV10-3	TRBJ2-5	.	.	13	CAIRWGDQETQYF	TGTGCCATCAGATGGGGGGACCAAGAGACCCAGTACTTC
TRBV2	TRBJ2-7	TRBD1	few	14	CASRRDRVSYEQYF	TGTGCCAGCAGGCGGGACAGGGTCTCCTACGAGCAGTACTTC
TRBV7-2	TRBJ1-1	TRBD1	.	15	CASSIRTGKTTEAFF	TGTGCCAGCAGCATAAGGACAGGGAAAACGACTGAAGCTTTCTTT
TRBV18	TRBJ1-1	TRBD1	.	15	CASSPNLQGEAEAFF	TGTGCCAGCTCCCCTAATCTACAGGGGGAAGCTGAAGCTTTCTTT
TRBV5-1	TRBJ2-3	.	.	15	CASSLEGTRPDTQYF	TGCGCCAGCAGCTTGGAGGGGACAAGGCCAGATACGCAGTATTTT
TRBV6-6	TRBJ1-5	TRBD1	.	15	CASSYETGGSQPQHF	TGTGCCAGCAGTTACGAGACAGGGGGCAGTCAGCCCCAGCATTTT
TRBV5-1	TRBJ1-5	TRBD1	.	16	CASSAGTGDSNQPQHF	TGCGCCAGCAGCGCCGGGACAGGGGATAGCAATCAGCCCCAGCATTTT
TRBV5-1	TRBJ1-4	TRBD1	.	17	CASSGGSGQGSNEKLFF	TGCGCCAGCAGCGGCGGCTCGGGACAGGGATCAAATGAAAAACTGTTTTTT
TRBV30	TRBJ1-3	.	.	15	CAWSFGSSSGNTIYF	TGTGCCTGGAGTTTTGGGTCTAGCTCTGGAAACACCATATATTTT
TRBV7-2	TRBJ1-3	TRBD1	once	19	CASSLLRQGSSSSGNTIYF	TGTGCCAGCAGCTTACTGAGACAGGGGTCCTCAAGCTCTGGAAACACCATATATTTT
TRBV5-5	TRBJ2-5	TRBD1	.	15	CASSWGQGRQETQYF	TGTGCCAGCAGCTGGGGACAGGGCAGACAAGAGACCCAGTACTTC
TRBV15	TRBJ2-1	.	.	14	CATSSYRVPGEQFF	TGTGCCACCAGCAGCTACAGGGTTCCAGGAGAGCAGTTCTTC
TRBV19	TRBJ1-5	TRBD1	.	15	CASSDRAGSNQPQHF	TGTGCCAGTAGTGACAGGGCGGGGAGCAATCAGCCCCAGCATTTT
TRBV29-1	TRBJ1-4	TRBD1	.	13	CSAQGATNEKLFF	TGCAGCGCACAGGGGGCTACTAATGAAAAACTGTTTTTT
TRBV9	TRBJ1-3	TRBD1	.	16	CASSVGQSLSGNTIYF	TGTGCCAGCAGCGTGGGACAGTCCCTCTCTGGAAACACCATATATTTT
TRBV7-2	TRBJ2-3	.	.	13	CASSSQGSDTQYF	TGTGCCAGCAGCTCCCAGGGTTCAGATACGCAGTATTTT
TRBV30	TRBJ2-5	.	.	14	CAWSPPGIQETQYF	TGTGCCTGGAGCCCCCCGGGGATACAAGAGACCCAGTACTTC
TRBV7-2	TRBJ1-3	.	.	11	CASSLAFTIYF	TGTGCCAGCAGCTTAGCCTTCACCATATATTTT
TRBV18	TRBJ2-7	TRBD1	.	15	CASSAGTGGVYEQYF	TGTGCCAGCTCAGCCGGGACAGGGGGCGTATACGAGCAGTACTTC
TRBV7-9	TRBJ1-1	.	.	13	CASRETGSWGAFF	TGTGCCAGCAGGGAAACAGGGTCCTGGGGAGCTTTCTTT
TRBV25-1	TRBJ2-2	TRBD2	once	16	CASSPRLAGATGELFF	TGTGCCAGCAGTCCCCGGCTAGCGGGAGCCACCGGGGAGCTGTTTTTT
TRBV7-3	TRBJ2-1	.	.	15	CASSLKQGFYNEQFF	TGTGCCAGCAGCTTAAAACAGGGATTTTACAATGAGCAGTTCTTC
TRBV28	TRBJ2-2	.	.	16	CASSLSALGSGGELFF	TGTGCCAGCAGTTTATCGGCCCTAGGTTCGGGCGGGGAGCTGTTTTTT
TRBV4-3	TRBJ2-7	TRBD2	.	15	CASSYGTSGAYEQYF	TGCGCCAGCAGCTATGGGACTAGCGGAGCCTACGAGCAGTACTTC
TRBV6-6	TRBJ1-5	.	once	14	CASSIGRENQPQHF	TGTGCCAGCAGTATAGGACGGGAAAATCAGCCCCAGCATTTT
TRBV6-6	TRBJ2-3	TRBD2	.	15	CASSYSGVSTDTQYF	TGTGCCAGCAGTTACAGCGGGGTCTCCACAGATACGCAGTATTTT
TRBV7-2	TRBJ2-7	.	.	14	CASSPSASSDEQYF	TGTGCCAGCAGCCCCTCGGCTAGCAGCGACGAGCAGTACTTC
TRBV19	TRBJ2-7	TRBD2	.	14	CASSKTGLAGEQYF	TGTGCCAGTAGTAAGACAGGACTAGCGGGCGAGCAGTACTTC
TRBV7-9	TRBJ1-2	.	.	14	CASSLEQTNYGYTF	TGTGCCAGCAGCTTAGAACAGACGAACTATGGCTACACCTTC
TRBV27	TRBJ1-5	TRBD1	.	14	CASSLTGGSKPQHF	TGTGCCAGCAGTTTAACAGGGGGTAGTAAGCCCCAGCATTTT